This T cell receptor beta chain originates from a study of blood T cells in healthy people across ages (dated by TCRdb to the mid-2010s). Looking at the study overall: In model experiments, roughly one uniquely barcoded TCR beta cDNA molecule per two T cells was captured by template switching. To track age-related changes in TCR beta repertoire diversity, the study relied on deep sequencing normalized with unique cDNA molecular identifiers. Donors were grouped into four age groups: young (average roughly 15 years), middle-aged (39), aged (approximately 58) and long-lived (about 82). To avoid experimental bias, donors of different ages were distributed randomly across sequencing lanes. The study analyzed two additional independent replicas of 1 million unique cDNA reads from the same blood draw for two donors, one aged 18 to 30 and one aged 80 or older. Beyond this particular receptor, the publication reports: Conclusive comparison of naive and antigen-experienced compartments was prevented by the profiling of bulk unsorted PBMCs. Observed TCR beta diversity per million T cells fell roughly linearly with age, and a significant reduction was already apparent by age roughly 40. Total diversity estimates from one million sequenced T cells were considered lower bounds and underestimates. The CMV infection status of donors was not known, potentially confounding age-related changes in expanded clonotypes. Compared with the aged group, the long-lived group had more naive CD4+ T cells, fewer expanded clones and increased TCR diversity, suggesting age selection. There was a strong correlation between observed TCR beta diversity and the percentage of naive T cells measured by flow cytometry.

Library preparation employed 5' RACE. Sequencing took place on an Illumina HiSeq 2500. The second PCR ran for about 6 to 12 cycles and used a J-beta primer mix along with a sample-barcoded 5' primer. A template-switch 5' adaptor carrying 12 random nucleotides introduced a unique molecular identifier onto each TCR beta cDNA molecule. At least 2.5 million CDR3-containing paired-end reads were obtained from each sample. All of the RNA was converted into first-strand cDNA using the Mint cDNA synthesis kit, with a TRBC-specific oligonucleotide serving as the primer. All cDNA was treated with uracil-DNA glycosylase and then went through a first 18-cycle PCR with the universal primers M1SS and BC2_uni_R. The study's processing was this. Each sample was normalized by randomly selecting 1 million high-quality reads, each carrying a distinct molecular identifier. Instead of being binned into consensus sequences, reads with shared molecular identifiers were discarded. MiTCR, run with a Q25 quality threshold and the strictest error-elimination algorithm, handled CDR3 identification, clonotype clustering and error correction. A nonparametric unseen species model with Euler transformation was used to estimate a lower bound on total TCR beta diversity. The public sequencing data were trimmed at Q25 with fastp and processed into clonotypes with MiXCR by TCRdb, which kept only in-frame beta chains. Under each unique CDR3 protein, matching rows form one entry showing the most common genes and DNA. In this record, the V and J calls reflect TCRdb's handling and not the investigators' own analysis. Recorded for this sample are approximately 1,000,000 distinct CDR3 sequences; 35% to 40% of them occurred a single time. Together, the top ten hold about an eighth of the sample.

Donors were around 37 systemically healthy Caucasian individuals from Russia aged roughly 6 to 100 years. Each donor gave 8.5 to 10 milliliters of peripheral blood, collected into EDTA-treated Vacutainer tubes. PBMCs were isolated by Ficoll-Paque density-gradient centrifugation, with at least 6 million obtained per sample. Total RNA was extracted from PBMCs with Trizol reagent, with at least 6 micrograms obtained per sample. Naive CD45RAhigh/CD27high T cell percentages were measured by flow cytometry on a PBMC aliquot from every donor. This clonotype has a handful of counts. Its antigen is currently not known. No clone much larger than this one lies a single base away; base qualities are absent. The trim is 3 bases for V and 5 bases for J, with a gap of 10 bases between the germline ends. For CDR1 and CDR2, the germline V gene lists SGHVS and FQNEAQ. Including cysteine and phenylalanine, the CDR3 has 13 amino acids. The DNA shown is the 39-base CDR3, in frame from base 1.

The sample comprised blood. The chain employs TRBV7-8 and TRBJ1-2, and perhaps TRBD1 as D gene, on 6 matching bases. This TCR derives from a young man in good health. The sequence in DNA is TGTGCCAGCAGCTTCGGGACAATATATGGCTACACCTTC. This gives the protein CASSFGTIYGYTF.